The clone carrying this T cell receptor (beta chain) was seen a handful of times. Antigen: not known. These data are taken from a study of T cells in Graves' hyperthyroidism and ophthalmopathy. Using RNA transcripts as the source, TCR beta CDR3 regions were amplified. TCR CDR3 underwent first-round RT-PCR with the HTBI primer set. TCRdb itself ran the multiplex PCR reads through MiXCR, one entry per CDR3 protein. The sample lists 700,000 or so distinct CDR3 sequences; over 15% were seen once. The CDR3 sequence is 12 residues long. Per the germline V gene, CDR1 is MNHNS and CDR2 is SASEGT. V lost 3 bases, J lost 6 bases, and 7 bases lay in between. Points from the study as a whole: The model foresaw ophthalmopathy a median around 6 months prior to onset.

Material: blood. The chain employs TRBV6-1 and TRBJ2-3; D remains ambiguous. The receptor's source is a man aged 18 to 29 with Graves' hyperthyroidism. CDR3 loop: CASSDSSDTQYF. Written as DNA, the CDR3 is TGTGCCAGCAGTGATAGCTCCGATACGCAGTATTTT.